This paragraph reports one TCR beta chain. The sample belongs to a study of blood T cell repertoires in COVID-19. Study information: Researchers got acute and convalescent COVID-19 samples from the United States, Italy and Spain.

In the study's own analysis: Nucleated cell counts were estimated from reference gene primer amplification. This table comes from immunoSEQ multiplex PCR, and its TCRdb copy is limited to in-frame clones, with some not included. V and J calls and clone size come straight from that table; D and trimming were deduced from the DNA. The sample includes hundreds of thousands of clones, roughly 84% of them seen just once. Trimming left V 1 base short and J 7 bases short, with 14 bases between. Per the germline V gene, CDR1 is LGHNA and CDR2 is YNFKEQ. The CDR3 consists of 15 residues. The source is an elderly woman with active or convalescent COVID-19. Sequencing was carried out using peripheral blood. The V gene is TRBV4-2, the J gene TRBJ2-1, with D tentatively TRBD2 (7 bases). In DNA form, the CDR3 reads TGTGCCAGCAGCCAAGGGGGGGGCTTAGTGAATGAGCAGTTCTTC. Encoded protein: CASSQGGGLVNEQFF.